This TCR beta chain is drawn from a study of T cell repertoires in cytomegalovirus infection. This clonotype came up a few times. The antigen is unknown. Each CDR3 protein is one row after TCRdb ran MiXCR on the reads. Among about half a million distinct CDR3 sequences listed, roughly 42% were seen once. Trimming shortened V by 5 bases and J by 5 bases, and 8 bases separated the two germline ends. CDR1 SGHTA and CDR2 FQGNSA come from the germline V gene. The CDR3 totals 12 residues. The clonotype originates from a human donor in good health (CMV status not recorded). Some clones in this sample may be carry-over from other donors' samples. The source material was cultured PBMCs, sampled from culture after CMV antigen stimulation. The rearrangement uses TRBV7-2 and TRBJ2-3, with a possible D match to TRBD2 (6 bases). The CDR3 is CASSMGLDTQYF. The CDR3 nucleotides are TGTGCCAGCAGCATGGGACTAGATACGCAGTATTTT.